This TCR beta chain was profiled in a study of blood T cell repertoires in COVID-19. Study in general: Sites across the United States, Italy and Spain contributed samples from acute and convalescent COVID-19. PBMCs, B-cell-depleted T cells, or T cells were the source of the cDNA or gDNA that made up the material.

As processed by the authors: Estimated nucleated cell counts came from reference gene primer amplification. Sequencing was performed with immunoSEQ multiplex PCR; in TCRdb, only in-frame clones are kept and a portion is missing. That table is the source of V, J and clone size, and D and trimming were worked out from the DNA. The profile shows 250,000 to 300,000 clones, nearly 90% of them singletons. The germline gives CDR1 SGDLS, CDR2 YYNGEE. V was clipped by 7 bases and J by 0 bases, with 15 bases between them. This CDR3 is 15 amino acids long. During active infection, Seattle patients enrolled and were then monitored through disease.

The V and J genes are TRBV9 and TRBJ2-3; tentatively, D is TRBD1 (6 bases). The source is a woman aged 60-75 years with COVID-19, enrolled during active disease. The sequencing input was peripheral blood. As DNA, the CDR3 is TGTGCCAGCGCCCCAGCAGGGGCTAGCACAGATACGCAGTATTTT. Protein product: CASAPAGASTDTQYF.